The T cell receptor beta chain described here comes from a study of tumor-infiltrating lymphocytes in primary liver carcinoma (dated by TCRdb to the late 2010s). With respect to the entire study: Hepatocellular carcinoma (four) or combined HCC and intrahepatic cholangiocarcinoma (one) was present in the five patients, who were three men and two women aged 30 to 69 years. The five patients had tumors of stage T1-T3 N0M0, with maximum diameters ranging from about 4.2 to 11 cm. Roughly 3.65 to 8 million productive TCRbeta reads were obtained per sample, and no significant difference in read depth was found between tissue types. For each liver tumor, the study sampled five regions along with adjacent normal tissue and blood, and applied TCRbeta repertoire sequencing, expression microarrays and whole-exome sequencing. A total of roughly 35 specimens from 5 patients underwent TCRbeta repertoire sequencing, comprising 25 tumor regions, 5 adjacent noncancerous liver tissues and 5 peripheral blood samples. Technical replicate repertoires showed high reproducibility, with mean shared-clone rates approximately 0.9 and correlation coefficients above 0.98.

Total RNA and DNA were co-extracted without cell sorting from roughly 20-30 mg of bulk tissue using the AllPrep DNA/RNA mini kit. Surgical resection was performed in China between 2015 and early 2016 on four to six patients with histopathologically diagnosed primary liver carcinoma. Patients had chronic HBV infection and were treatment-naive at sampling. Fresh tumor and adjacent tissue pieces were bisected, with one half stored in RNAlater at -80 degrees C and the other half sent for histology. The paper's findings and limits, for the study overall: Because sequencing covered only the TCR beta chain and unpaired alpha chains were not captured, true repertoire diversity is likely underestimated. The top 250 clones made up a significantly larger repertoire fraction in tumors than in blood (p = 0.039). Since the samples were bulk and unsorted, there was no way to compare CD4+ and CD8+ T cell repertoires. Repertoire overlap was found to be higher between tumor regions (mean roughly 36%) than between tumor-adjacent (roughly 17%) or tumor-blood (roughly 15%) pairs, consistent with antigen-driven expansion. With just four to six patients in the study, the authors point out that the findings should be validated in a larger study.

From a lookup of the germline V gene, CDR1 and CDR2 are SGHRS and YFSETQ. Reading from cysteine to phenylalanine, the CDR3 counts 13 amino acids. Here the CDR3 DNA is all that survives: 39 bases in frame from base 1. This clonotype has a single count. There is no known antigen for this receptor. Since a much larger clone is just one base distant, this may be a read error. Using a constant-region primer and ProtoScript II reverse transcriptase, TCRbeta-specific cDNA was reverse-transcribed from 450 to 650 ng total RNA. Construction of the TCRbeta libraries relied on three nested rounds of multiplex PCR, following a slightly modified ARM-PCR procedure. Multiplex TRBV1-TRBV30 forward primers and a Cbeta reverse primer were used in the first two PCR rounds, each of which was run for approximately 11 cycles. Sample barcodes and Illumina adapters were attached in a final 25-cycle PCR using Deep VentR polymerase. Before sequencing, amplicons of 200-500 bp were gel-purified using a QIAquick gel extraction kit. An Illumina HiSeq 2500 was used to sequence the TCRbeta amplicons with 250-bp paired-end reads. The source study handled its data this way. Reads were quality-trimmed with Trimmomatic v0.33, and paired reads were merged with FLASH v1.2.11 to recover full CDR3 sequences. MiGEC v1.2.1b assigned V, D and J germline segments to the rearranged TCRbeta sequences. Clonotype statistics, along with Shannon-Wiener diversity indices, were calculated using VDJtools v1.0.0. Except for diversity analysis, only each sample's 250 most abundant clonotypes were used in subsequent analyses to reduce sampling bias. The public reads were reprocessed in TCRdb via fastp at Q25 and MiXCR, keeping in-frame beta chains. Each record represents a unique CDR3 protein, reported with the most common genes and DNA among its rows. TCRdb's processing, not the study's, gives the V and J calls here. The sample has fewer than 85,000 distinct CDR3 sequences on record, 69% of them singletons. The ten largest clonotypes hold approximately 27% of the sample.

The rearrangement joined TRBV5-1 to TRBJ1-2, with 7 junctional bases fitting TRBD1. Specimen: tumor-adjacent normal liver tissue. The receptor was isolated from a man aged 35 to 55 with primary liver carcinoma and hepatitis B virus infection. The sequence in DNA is TGCTCCAGTTCCAGGGGGGCTGAGTATGGCTACACCTTC. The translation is CSSSRGAEYGYTF. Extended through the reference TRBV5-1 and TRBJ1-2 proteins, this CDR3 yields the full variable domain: KAGVTQTPRYLIKTRGQQVTLSCSPISGHRSVSWYQQTPGQGLQFLFEYFSETQRNKGNFPGRFSGRQFSNSRSEMNVSTLELGDSALYLCSSSRGAEYGYTFGSGTRLTVV.